The rows below give T cell receptor beta chains drawn from one sample of a study of T cells after posttransplantation cyclophosphamide. Clones were read by immunoSEQ multiplex PCR, and TCRdb kept only the in-frame ones, dropping some. This sample carries 4,000 or so clones, roughly 75% of them seen once, and the ten largest clones take roughly 50%. Here the sequenced sample was PBMCs, taken after allogeneic stem cell transplant with calcineurin inhibitor and methotrexate. The receptors shown here come from a female patient aged 50 to 60 who received an allogeneic stem cell transplant from an unrelated donor, was CMV-positive, and had acute and chronic GVHD. A share of the T cells may be of graft donor origin. Each CDR3 is given with its conserved first and last residue.

length: 13; J: TRBJ2-1; V: TRBV9; CDR3: CASSGGGSDEQFF
length: 15; J: TRBJ1-5; V: TRBV27; CDR3: CASSWKGGNSQPQHF
length: 12; J: TRBJ1-2; V: TRBV11-2; CDR3: CASSSRNYGYTF
length: 14; J: -; V: TRBV5-6; CDR3: CASSSVAGPYEQYF
length: 15; J: TRBJ2-1; V: TRBV23-1; CDR3: CASSQPGRRYNEQFF
length: 14; J: TRBJ1-1; V: TRBV6-5; CDR3: CASSLGGGGTEAFF
length: 15; J: TRBJ1-4; V: TRBV15; CDR3: CATSRDSVTNEKLFF
length: 13; J: TRBJ1-1; V: TRBV6-5; CDR3: CASSYRGAGRAFF
length: 15; J: TRBJ2-6; V: TRBV4-2; CDR3: CASSQTATGANVLTF
length: 16; J: TRBJ2-2; V: TRBV9; CDR3: CASKVDRGRGDGELFF
length: 14; J: TRBJ1-4; V: TRBV25-1; CDR3: CASSDIGTNEKLFF
length: 15; J: TRBJ2-5; V: TRBV14; CDR3: CASSPYKGIQETQYF
length: 13; J: TRBJ1-2; V: TRBV28; CDR3: CASSIPTGRGYTF
length: 16; J: TRBJ2-7; V: TRBV5-6; CDR3: CASSLGSGGGFYEQYF
length: 14; J: TRBJ2-2; V: TRBV10-3; CDR3: CAISESRRFGELFF
length: 14; J: TRBJ1-1; V: TRBV5-6; CDR3: CASSLWGMNTEAFF
length: 16; J: TRBJ2-5; V: TRBV4-1; CDR3: CASSQLESGGKETQYF
length: 14; J: TRBJ2-3; V: TRBV28; CDR3: CASSFSGNLDTQYF
length: 13; J: TRBJ1-5; V: TRBV7-2; CDR3: CASSRGGPQPQHF
length: 15; J: TRBJ1-3; V: TRBV7-9; CDR3: CASSFQSTGGNTIYF
length: 15; J: TRBJ2-2; V: TRBV5-1; CDR3: CASSFAAGNTGELFF
length: 15; J: TRBJ1-2; V: TRBV4-2; CDR3: CASSQVNSGYYGYTF
length: 14; J: TRBJ2-3; V: TRBV30; CDR3: CAWGGQGPTDTQYF
length: 15; J: TRBJ2-3; V: TRBV7-9; CDR3: CASSVAVSSGDTQYF
length: 16; J: TRBJ1-4; V: TRBV15; CDR3: CATSILTGRINEKLFF
length: 15; J: TRBJ1-4; V: TRBV18; CDR3: CASSRSRGGNEKLFF
length: 14; J: TRBJ2-1; V: TRBV19; CDR3: CASSIARLGNEQFF
length: 15; J: TRBJ2-7; V: TRBV7-9; CDR3: CASSFPSGGTYEQYF
length: 13; J: TRBJ2-5; V: TRBV18; CDR3: CASSPPSVETQYF
length: 17; J: TRBJ1-3; V: TRBV7-2; CDR3: CASSLYSGVGSGNTIYF
length: 15; J: TRBJ2-7; V: TRBV30; CDR3: CAWSPGQGITYEQYF
length: 11; J: TRBJ2-7; V: TRBV20-1; CDR3: CSVKGAYEQYF
length: 14; J: TRBJ1-2; V: TRBV14; CDR3: CASSRGMTFYGYTF
length: 15; J: -; V: TRBV4-1; CDR3: CASSQGSGAVYEQYF
length: 15; J: TRBJ2-7; V: TRBV10-3; CDR3: CAISEQGSWSAEQYF
length: 13; J: TRBJ1-1; V: TRBV19; CDR3: CASSISGNTEAFF
length: 14; J: TRBJ1-1; V: TRBV18; CDR3: CASSLSGQNTEAFF
length: 14; J: TRBJ2-7; V: TRBV18; CDR3: CASSPSGGLVEQYF
length: 16; J: TRBJ1-5; V: TRBV19; CDR3: CASSIDLGRVGQPQHF
length: 13; J: TRBJ1-5; V: TRBV4-1; CDR3: CASSQDGYQPQHF
length: 15; J: TRBJ2-1; V: TRBV11-2; CDR3: CASSFSGGAYNEQFF
length: 14; J: TRBJ1-1; V: TRBV7-8; CDR3: CASSSTEGRTEAFF
length: 14; J: TRBJ2-7; V: TRBV9; CDR3: CASSGRDSTYEQYF
length: 14; J: TRBJ1-1; V: TRBV5-8; CDR3: CASSWGGLNTEAFF
length: 14; J: TRBJ2-7; V: TRBV27; CDR3: CASSWTGTFGEQYF
length: 15; J: TRBJ2-1; V: TRBV27; CDR3: CASSLAGTTKNEQFF